There are many counts of the clone carrying this T cell receptor (beta chain). These data originate in a study of blood T cells in healthy people across ages. Germline CDR1 SGHTA, CDR2 FQGNSA. V lost 8 bases and J lost 0, with 12 bases in between. CDR3 length equals 14 residues. The authors ran a second PCR of about 6 to 11 cycles using a sample-barcoded 5' primer and a J-beta primer mix. Through a template-switch adaptor with 12 random nucleotides, each cDNA molecule received a tag. Each single sample gave us at least 2.5 million CDR3-containing paired-end reads. TCRdb ran MiXCR on the 5' RACE reads and lists one entry per CDR3 protein. Found here are 600,000 or so distinct CDR3 sequences, approximately 30% of them singletons; the top ten hold about a sixth.

The receptor comes from a woman older than 75 in good health. The chain recombines TRBV7-2 with TRBJ2-3; possible D gene TRBD2, 5 bases. Sequencing was performed on blood. In DNA, the CDR3 is TGTGCCAGCCGGCGAGGGTCTAGCACAGATACGCAGTATTTT. It yields the protein CASRRGSSTDTQYF.